The clone carrying this T cell receptor (beta chain) was detected once. Its cognate antigen is unknown. A read error is likely, as this CDR3 ends without the conserved phenylalanine or tryptophan. This sample is drawn from a study of tumor and adjacent non-tumor tissue in lung cancer. RNA was extracted from bulk tissue without any cell sorting. Donors were chemotherapy-naive, newly diagnosed lung cancer surgical patients in China, August–late 2014. Study outcomes and limitations: Tumor tissue had significantly higher TCR diversity than normal lung.

TCRbeta libraries were built with three rounds of nested PCR, modified from ARM-PCR. Using its own MiXCR run on the multiplex PCR reads, TCRdb lists one record per CDR3 protein. The data hold 120,000 or so distinct CDR3 sequences, with 55% to 75% observed a single time. Germline lookup yields CDR1 MNHEY and CDR2 SVGAGI. V gave up 3 bases and J gave up 8 bases, with 14 bases separating them. This CDR3 spans 14 amino acids. The chain employs TRBV6-5 and TRBJ2-1; perhaps TRBD2 as D (6 bases). The sequenced material came from lung tumor tissue. This sequence was found in a man aged 30 to 39 with non-small cell lung cancer. CDR3 amino acids: CASSYSDYGDEQFL. The CDR3 nucleotides are TGTGCCAGCAGTTATTCGGACTACGGGGATGAGCAGTTCTTA.